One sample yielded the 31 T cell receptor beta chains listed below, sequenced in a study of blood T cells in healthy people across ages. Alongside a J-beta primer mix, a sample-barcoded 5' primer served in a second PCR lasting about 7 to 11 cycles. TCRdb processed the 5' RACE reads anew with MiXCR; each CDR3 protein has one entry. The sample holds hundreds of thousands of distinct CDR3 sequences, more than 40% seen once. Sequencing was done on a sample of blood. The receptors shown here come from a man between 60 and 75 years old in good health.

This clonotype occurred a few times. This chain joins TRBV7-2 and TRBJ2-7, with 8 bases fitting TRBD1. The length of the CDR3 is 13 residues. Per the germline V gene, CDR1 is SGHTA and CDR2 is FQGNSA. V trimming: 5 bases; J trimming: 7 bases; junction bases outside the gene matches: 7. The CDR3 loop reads CASSPTGGWEQYF. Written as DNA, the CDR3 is TGTGCCAGCAGCCCTACAGGGGGGTGGGAGCAGTACTTC.

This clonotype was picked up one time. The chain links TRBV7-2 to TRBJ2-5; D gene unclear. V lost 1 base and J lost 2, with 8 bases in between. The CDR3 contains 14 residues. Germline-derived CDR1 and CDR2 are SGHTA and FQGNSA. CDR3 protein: CTSSLERRQETQYF. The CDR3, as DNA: TGTACCAGCAGCTTAGAGCGACGGCAAGAGACCCAGTACTTC. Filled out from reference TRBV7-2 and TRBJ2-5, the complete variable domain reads GAGVSQSPSNKVTEKGKDVELRCDPISGHTALYWYRQSLGQGLEFLIYFQGNSAPDKSGLPSDRFSAERTGGSVSTLTIQRTQQEDSAVYLCTSSLERRQETQYFGPGTRLLVL.

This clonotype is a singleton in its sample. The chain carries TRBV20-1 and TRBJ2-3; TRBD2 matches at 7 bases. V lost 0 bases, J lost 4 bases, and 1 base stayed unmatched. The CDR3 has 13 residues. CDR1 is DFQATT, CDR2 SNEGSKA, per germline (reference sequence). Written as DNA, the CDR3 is TGCAGTGCTAGAGACGGACTAGCAGATACGCAGTATTTT. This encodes CSARDGLADTQYF.

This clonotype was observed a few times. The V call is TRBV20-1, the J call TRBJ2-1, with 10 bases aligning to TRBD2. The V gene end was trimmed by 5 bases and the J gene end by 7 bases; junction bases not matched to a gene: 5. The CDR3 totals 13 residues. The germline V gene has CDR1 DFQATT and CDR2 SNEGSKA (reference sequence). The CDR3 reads CSAERGGLNEQFF. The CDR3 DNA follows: TGCAGTGCTGAGCGGGGGGGCCTAAATGAGCAGTTCTTC.

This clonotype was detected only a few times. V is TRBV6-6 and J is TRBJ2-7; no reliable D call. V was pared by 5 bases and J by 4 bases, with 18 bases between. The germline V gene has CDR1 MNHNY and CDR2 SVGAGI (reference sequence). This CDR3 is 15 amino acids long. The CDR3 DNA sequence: TGTGCCAGCAGTAAATCAGCAGGCGCAGGTTACGAGCAGTACTTC. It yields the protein CASSKSAGAGYEQYF.

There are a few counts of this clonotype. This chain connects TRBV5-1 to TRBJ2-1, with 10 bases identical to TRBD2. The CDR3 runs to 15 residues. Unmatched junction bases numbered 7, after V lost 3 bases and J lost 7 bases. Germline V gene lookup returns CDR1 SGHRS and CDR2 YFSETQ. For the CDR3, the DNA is TGCGCCAGCAGCTCGACTAGCGGGCAAGGGAATGAGCAGTTCTTC. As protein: CASSSTSGQGNEQFF.

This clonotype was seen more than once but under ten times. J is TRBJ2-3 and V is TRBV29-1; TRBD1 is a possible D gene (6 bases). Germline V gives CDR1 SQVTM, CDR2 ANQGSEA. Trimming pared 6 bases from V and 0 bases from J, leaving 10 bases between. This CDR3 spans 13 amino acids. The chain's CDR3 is CSVEDSSTDTQYF. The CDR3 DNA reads TGCAGCGTCGAGGACAGCAGCACAGATACGCAGTATTTT.

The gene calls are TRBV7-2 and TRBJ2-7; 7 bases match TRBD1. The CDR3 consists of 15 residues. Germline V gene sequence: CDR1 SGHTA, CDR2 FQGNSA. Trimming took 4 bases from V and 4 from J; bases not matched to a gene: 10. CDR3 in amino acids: CASSSATGTFYEQYF. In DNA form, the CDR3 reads TGTGCCAGCAGCTCAGCGACAGGGACCTTTTACGAGCAGTACTTC.

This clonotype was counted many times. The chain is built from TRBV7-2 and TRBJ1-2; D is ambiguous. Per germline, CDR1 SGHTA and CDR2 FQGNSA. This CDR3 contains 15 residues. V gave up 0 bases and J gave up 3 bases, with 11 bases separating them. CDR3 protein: CASSLAPGSDYGYTF. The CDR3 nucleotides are TGTGCCAGCAGCTTAGCTCCGGGTAGTGACTATGGCTACACCTTC.

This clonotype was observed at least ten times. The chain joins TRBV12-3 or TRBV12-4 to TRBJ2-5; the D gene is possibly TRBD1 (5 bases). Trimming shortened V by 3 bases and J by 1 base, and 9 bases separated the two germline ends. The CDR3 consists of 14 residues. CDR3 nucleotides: TGTGCCAGCAGTTTTAGTAGGGGCCAAGAGACCCAGTACTTC. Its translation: CASSFSRGQETQYF.

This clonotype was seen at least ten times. CDR3: CASRPPWGGADYGYTF. The CDR3 nucleotides read TGTGCCAGCAGACCCCCCTGGGGGGGCGCTGACTATGGCTACACCTTC. The rearrangement links TRBV6-1 to TRBJ1-2, with D possibly being TRBD1 (6 bases). The CDR3 is 16 residues long. Per the germline V gene, CDR1 is MNHNS and CDR2 is SASEGT. Trimming took 6 bases from V and 3 from J, leaving 20 bases between them.

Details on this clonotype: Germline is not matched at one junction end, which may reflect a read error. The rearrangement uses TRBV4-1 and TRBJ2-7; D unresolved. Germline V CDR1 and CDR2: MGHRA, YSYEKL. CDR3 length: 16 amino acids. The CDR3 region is CASSPTLGGFSCEQYF. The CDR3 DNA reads TGCGCCAGCAGCCCCACTCTTGGCGGATTCTCCTGCGAGCAGTACTTC.

The CDR3 sequence is CASRTSPGGGPKNIQYF. The CDR3 DNA sequence: TGTGCCAGCAGAACCTCACCGGGGGGCGGCCCGAAAAACATTCAGTACTTC. This rearrangement joins TRBV28 to TRBJ2-4; possibly TRBD2 for D (7 bases). The CDR3 has 17 residues. Germline CDR1 MDHEN, CDR2 SYDVKM. Trimming cost V 6 bases and J 4 bases, with 22 bases left between them.

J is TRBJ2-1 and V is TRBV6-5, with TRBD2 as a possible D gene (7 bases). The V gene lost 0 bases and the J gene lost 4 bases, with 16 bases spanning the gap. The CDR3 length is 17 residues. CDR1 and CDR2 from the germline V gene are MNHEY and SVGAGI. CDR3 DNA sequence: TGTGCCAGCAGTTACTCAGTCGGCGGGGGCACGTACAATGAGCAGTTCTTC. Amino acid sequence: CASSYSVGGGTYNEQFF.

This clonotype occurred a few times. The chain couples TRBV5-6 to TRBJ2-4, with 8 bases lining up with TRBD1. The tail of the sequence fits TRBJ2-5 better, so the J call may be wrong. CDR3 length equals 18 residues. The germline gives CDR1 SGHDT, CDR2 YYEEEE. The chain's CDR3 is CASSSGQGRRGGRETQYF. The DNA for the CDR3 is TGTGCCAGCAGCTCCGGACAGGGCAGACGAGGTGGGCGAGAGACCCAGTACTTC.

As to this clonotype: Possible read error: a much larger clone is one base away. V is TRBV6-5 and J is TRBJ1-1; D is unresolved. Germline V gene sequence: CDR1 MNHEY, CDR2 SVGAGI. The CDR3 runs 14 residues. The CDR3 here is CVSSYRTGETEAFF. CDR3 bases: TGTGTCAGCAGTTATCGAACTGGGGAAACTGAAGCTTTCTTT.

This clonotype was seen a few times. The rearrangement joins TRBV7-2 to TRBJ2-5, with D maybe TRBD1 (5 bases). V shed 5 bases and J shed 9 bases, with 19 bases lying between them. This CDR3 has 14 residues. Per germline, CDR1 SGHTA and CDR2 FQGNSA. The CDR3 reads CASSLRQPIGAQYF. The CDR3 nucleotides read TGTGCCAGCAGCCTGAGACAGCCCATAGGGGCCCAGTACTTC.

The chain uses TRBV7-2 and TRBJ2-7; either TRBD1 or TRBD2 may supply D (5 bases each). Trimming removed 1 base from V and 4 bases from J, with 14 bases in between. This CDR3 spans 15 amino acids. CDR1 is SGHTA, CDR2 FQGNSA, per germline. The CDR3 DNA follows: TGTGCCAGCAGCTTAGTGGGTCGGGGCTCTTACGAGCAGTACTTC. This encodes CASSLVGRGSYEQYF.

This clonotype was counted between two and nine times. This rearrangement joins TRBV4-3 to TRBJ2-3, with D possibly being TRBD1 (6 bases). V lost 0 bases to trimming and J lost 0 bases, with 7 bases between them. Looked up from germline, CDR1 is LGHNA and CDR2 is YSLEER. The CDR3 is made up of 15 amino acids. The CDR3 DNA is TGCGCCAGCAGCCAAGACGGGACAAGCACAGATACGCAGTATTTT. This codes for CASSQDGTSTDTQYF.

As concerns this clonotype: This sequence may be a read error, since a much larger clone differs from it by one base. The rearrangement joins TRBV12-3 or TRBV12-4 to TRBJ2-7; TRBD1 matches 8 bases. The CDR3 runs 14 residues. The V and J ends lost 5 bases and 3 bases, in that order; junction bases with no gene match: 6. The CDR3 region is CASSVVTGDYEQYF. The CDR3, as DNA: TGTGCCAGCAGTGTGGTGACAGGGGACTACGAGCAGTACTTC.

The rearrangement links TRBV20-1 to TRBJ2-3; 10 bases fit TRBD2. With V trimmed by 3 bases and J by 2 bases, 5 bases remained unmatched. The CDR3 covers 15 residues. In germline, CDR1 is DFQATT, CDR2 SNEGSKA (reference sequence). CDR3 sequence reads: CSARGLAGVTDTQYF. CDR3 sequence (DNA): TGCAGTGCTAGGGGCCTAGCGGGGGTCACAGATACGCAGTATTTT.

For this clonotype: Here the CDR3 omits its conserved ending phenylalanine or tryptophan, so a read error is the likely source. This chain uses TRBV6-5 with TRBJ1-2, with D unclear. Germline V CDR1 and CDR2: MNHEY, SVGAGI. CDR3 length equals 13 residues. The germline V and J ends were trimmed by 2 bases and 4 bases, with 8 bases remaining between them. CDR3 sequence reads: CASSYGESYGYTV. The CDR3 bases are TGTGCCAGCAGTTACGGGGAATCCTATGGCTACACCGTC.

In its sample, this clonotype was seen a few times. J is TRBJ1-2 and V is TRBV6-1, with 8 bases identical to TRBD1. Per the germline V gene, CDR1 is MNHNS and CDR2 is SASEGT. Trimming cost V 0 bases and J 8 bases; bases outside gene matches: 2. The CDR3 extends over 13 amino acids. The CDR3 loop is CASSEARGLGYTF. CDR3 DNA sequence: TGTGCCAGCAGTGAAGCCAGGGGGCTCGGCTACACCTTC.

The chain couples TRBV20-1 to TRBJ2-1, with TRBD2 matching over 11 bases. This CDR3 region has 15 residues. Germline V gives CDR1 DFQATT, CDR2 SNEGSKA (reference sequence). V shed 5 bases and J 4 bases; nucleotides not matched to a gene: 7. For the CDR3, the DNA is TGCAGTGCTCCCGGGGGACTAGCGGCGTACAATGAGCAGTTCTTC. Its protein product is CSAPGGLAAYNEQFF.

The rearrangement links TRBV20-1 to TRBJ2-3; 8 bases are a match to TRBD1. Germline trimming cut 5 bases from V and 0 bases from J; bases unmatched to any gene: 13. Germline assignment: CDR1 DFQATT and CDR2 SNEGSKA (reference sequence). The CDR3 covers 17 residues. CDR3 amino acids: CSADLTPDRASTDTQYF. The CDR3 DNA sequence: TGCAGTGCTGATTTAACCCCGGACAGGGCAAGCACAGATACGCAGTATTTT.

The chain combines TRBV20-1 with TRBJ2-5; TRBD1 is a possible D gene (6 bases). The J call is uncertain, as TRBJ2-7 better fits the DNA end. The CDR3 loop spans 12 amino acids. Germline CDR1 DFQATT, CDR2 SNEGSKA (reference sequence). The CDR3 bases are TGCAGTGCCTCCCTTGGGGGCTTCGAGCAGTACTTC. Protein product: CSASLGGFEQYF.

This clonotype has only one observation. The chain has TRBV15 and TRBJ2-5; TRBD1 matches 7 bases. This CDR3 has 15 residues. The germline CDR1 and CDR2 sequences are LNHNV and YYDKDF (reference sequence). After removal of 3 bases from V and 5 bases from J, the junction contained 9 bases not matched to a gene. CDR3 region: CATSRGRGGAETQYF. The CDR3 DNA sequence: TGTGCCACCAGCAGGGGACGAGGGGGCGCCGAGACCCAGTACTTC.

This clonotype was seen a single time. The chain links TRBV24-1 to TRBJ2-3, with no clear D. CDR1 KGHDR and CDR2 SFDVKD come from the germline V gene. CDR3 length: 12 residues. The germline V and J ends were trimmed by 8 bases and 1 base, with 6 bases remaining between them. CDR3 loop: CATNQGTDTQYF. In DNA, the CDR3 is TGTGCCACCAATCAGGGCACAGATACGCAGTATTTT.

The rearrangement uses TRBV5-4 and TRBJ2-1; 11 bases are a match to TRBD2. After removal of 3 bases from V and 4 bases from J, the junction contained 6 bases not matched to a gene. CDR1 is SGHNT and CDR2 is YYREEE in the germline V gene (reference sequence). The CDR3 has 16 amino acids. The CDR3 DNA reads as TGTGCCAGCAGCTCACCGGGACTAGCGGTTTACAATGAGCAGTTCTTC. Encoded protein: CASSSPGLAVYNEQFF.

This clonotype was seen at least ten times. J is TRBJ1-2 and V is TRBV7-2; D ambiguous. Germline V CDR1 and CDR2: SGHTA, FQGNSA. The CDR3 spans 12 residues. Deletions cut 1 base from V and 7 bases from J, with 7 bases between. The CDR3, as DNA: TGTGCCAGCAGCTTAGGAGGGCGTGGCTACACCTTC. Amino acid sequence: CASSLGGRGYTF.

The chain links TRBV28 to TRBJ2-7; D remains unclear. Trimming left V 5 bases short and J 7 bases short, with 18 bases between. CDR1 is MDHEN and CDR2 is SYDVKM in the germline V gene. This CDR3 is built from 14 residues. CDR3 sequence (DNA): TGTGCCAGCAGTACTCATGAAGGGTTCAATGAGCAGTACTTC. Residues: CASSTHEGFNEQYF.